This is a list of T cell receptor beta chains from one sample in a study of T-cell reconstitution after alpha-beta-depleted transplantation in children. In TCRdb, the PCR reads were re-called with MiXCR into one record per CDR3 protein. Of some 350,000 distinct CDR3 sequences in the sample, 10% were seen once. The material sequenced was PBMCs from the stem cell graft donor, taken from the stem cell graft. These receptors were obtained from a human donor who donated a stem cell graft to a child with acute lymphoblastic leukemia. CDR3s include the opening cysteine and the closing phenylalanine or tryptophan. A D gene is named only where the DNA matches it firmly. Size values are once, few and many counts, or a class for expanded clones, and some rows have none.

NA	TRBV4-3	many	CASSQDPGEVYGYTF
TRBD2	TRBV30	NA	CAWSPKSSGQRVDTQYF
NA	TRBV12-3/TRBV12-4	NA	CASSLALQNGYTF
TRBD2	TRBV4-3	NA	CASSQTGGRGSHEQYF
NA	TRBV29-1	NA	CSVTFSEVVRDTQYF
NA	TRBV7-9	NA	CASSLAWPGGNEQFF
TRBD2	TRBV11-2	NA	CASSSGTSGSLDEQYF
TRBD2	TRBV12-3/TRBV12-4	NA	CASSFFPRLAGGWEQFF
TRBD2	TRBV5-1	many	CASSQGLAGQETQYF
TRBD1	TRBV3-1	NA	CASSQARTGINQPQHF
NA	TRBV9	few	CASSALDHNEQFF
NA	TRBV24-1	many	CATSRQGNEQFF
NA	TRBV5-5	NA	CASRPEGDLYGYTF
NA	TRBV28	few	CASSSGGSGETQYF
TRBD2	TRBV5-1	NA	CASSRPPGLAKVGWYNEQFF
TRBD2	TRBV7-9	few	CASSLVGAGPVNEQFF